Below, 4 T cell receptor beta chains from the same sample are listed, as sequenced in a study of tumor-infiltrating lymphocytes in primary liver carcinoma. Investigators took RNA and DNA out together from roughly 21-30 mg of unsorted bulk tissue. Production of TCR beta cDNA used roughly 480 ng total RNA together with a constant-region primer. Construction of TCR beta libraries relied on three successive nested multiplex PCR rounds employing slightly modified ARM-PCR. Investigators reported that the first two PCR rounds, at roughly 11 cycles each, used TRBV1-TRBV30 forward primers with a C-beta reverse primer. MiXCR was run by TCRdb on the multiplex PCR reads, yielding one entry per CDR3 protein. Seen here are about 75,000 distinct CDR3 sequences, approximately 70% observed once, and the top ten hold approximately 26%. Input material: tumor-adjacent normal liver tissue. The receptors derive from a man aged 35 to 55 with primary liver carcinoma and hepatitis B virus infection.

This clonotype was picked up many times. The CDR3 nucleotides read TGTGCCAGCAGCTTAGTAGGGTTGAAGGATACGCAGTATTTT. Translation gives CASSLVGLKDTQYF. This chain uses TRBV7-9 with TRBJ2-3; no firm D call. The V gene's germline CDR1 is SEHNR and CDR2 FQNEAQ (reference sequence). V lost 1 base and J 6 bases, leaving 11 bases between the germline ends. The CDR3 sequence is 14 residues long.

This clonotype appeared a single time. CDR3 region: CASRLDRGAGPGANVLTF. In DNA, the CDR3 is TGTGCCAGCCGACTAGACAGGGGAGCCGGCCCTGGGGCCAACGTCCTGACTTTC. The genes are TRBV6-5 and TRBJ2-6; 8 positions match TRBD1. The length of the CDR3 is 18 residues. Germline V gene sequence: CDR1 MNHEY, CDR2 SVGAGI. The ends lost 8 bases at V and 2 bases at J; junction bases unmatched: 14.

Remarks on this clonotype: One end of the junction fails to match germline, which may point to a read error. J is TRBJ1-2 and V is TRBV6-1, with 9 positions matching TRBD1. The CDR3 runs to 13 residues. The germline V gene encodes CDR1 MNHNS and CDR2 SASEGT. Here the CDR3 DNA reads TGTGACAGCACAGGACAGGGGATTTATGGCTACACCTTC. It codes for CDSTGQGIYGYTF.

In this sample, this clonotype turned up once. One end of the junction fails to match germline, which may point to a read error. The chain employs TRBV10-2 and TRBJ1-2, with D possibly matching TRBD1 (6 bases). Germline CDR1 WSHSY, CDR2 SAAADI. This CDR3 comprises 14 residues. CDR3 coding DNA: TGCGCCAGCAGTGGGCAGGGGATGAACTATGACTACACCTTC. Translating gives CASSGQGMNYDYTF.